This T cell receptor (beta chain) appears in the sequencing data of a study of shared clonotypes between healthy human individuals. The naive CD8 subset, CD45RO-negative cells positively selected for CCR7, excluded terminally differentiated effector memory CD45RA+ cells. This CDR3 region has 13 residues. V was shortened by 6 bases and J by 4 bases, with 12 bases between the two germline ends. Germline V gene sequence: CDR1 MNHEY, CDR2 SMNVEV (reference sequence). Profiling relied on immunoSEQ multiplex PCR, and the TCRdb table lists in-frame clones only, not all of them. The table shows fewer than 1 million clones, with 96% occurring only once.

The rearrangement joins TRBV27 to TRBJ1-2; the D is unclear. The receptor was isolated from a man aged 30 to 39 in good health. Sequencing was performed on naive CD8+ T cells sorted from blood. The CDR3 protein is CASRDETVYGYTF. CDR3 nucleotides: TGTGCCAGCAGGGACGAGACGGTCTATGGCTACACCTTC.